This T cell receptor (beta chain) is drawn from a study of esophageal squamous cell carcinoma under preoperative chemotherapy listed by TCRdb under 2018. In the study overall: Both tumor-infiltrating lymphocytes and peripheral blood T cells had their TCR repertoires profiled in the study. The effects of paclitaxel-nedaplatin chemotherapy on T-cell receptor repertoires in patients with esophageal squamous cell carcinoma were assessed. The cohort comprised roughly 5 patients with primary esophageal squamous cell carcinoma. Repertoires from samples obtained before paclitaxel-nedaplatin therapy were compared with repertoires from samples obtained after paclitaxel-nedaplatin therapy.

Worth noting for this clonotype: It lacks a known antigen. No quality values exist for individual bases; no much larger clone is one base distant.

The meaning of the sample's time point label: before preoperative PTX-NDP chemotherapy. Patients received paclitaxel-nedaplatin as preoperative chemotherapy before surgery. Broader findings and caveats from the paper: Tumor-infiltrating lymphocytes after treatment appeared to come partly from peripheral T cells migrating into the tumor, rather than solely from local clonal changes. TCR diversity increased significantly in peripheral T cells after chemotherapy, but not in tumor-infiltrating lymphocytes. Paclitaxel-nedaplatin therapy caused immediate and substantial changes in clonotype frequency, and abundant clones were more likely to contract than to amplify. Only five patients with esophageal squamous cell carcinoma were analyzed, making for a small cohort.

Library preparation used PCR. Sequenced on a HiSeq X Ten. High-throughput sequencing was used to characterize the TCR repertoires. TCRdb handled the public reads itself, with Q25 trimming in fastp and clone calling in MiXCR, and kept productive beta chains. One record per CDR3 amino acid sequence lists the most common genes and DNA. The table for this sample lists roughly 15,000 distinct CDR3 sequences; 40% to 55% of them were counted only once. Approximately 31% of the sample goes to the ten largest clones. The CDR3 holds 17 amino acids from the cysteine to the phenylalanine. Only the CDR3 DNA stays, 51 bases, in frame from base 1. The germline V and J ends show losses of 1 base and 4 bases respectively, and no gene match explains 8 bases of the junction. CDR1 and CDR2 (MNHEY, SVGAGI) derive from the germline V gene.

The origin of this receptor is a human donor with esophageal squamous cell carcinoma. The donor label of this sample is uncertain. Sampling was conducted from a patient given preoperative chemotherapy. The chain was built from TRBV6-5 and TRBJ2-1; 9 middle bases align to TRBD2. CDR3 loop: CASSYWRSAGGYNEQFF. In nucleotide form, the sequence is TGTGCCAGCAGTTACTGGCGCTCAGCGGGAGGATACAATGAGCAGTTCTTC.